A selection of T cell receptor beta chains follows, all from one sample in a study of cytomegalovirus exposure and HLA in healthy donors. Data came from immunoSEQ multiplex PCR; TCRdb stores just in-frame clones and leaves some out. The sample has 120,000 to 150,000 clones, roughly 78% seen once. The sequenced sample consisted of PBMCs. These TCRs come from a man aged 25-45 years in good health and CMV-seronegative. The CDR3 runs from the conserved cysteine through the conserved F or W. A D gene is named only where the DNA matches it firmly. Size is stated for part of the rows, as once, few or many counts, or as a class when the clone is expanded.

TRBV6-1	.	TRBJ2-4	.	TGTGCCAGCAGTGGGTCAGGAACTCGGGCCAAAAACATTCAGTACTTC	CASSGSGTRAKNIQYF
TRBV6-5	TRBD1	TRBJ1-4	few	TGTGCCAGCAGTGACAGGGAAGATGAAAAACTGTTTTTT	CASSDREDEKLFF
TRBV27	.	TRBJ1-2	many	TGTGCCAGCAGCGTTACCCAGGGATATGGCTACACCTTC	CASSVTQGYGYTF
TRBV2	TRBD1	TRBJ2-7	.	TGTGCCAGCAGAGCAACCGGGACAGGCTACGAGCAGTACTTC	CASRATGTGYEQYF
TRBV2	.	TRBJ2-5	.	TGTGCCACCGGACTACCGGGTATCCAGTACTTC	CATGLPGIQYF
TRBV28	.	TRBJ1-2	once	TGTGCCAGCAGTTCGCCAGGGGGCTACACCTTC	CASSSPGGYTF
TRBV5-6	.	TRBJ1-3	.	TGTGCCAGCAGCTTGGGGCACGGAAACACCATATATTTT	CASSLGHGNTIYF
TRBV7-6	.	TRBJ2-1	.	TGTGCCAGCAGCTTAGCGGTCCAGGGTAACTACAATGAGCAGTTCTTC	CASSLAVQGNYNEQFF
TRBV11-3	.	TRBJ2-1	few	TGTGCCAGCAGCTTAGCAGGGGCCGGTGAGCAGTTCTTC	CASSLAGAGEQFF
TRBV2	.	TRBJ2-7	.	TGTGCCAGCAGTGAACGGTCTGTACTGGAGCAGTACTTC	CASSERSVLEQYF
TRBV7-3	TRBD2	TRBJ2-7	.	TGTGCCAGCAGCTCCGGACTAGCGGGAGTTCGGGAGCAGTACTTC	CASSSGLAGVREQYF
TRBV6-4	TRBD1	TRBJ1-1	few	TGTGCCAGCAGTAGGACAGGGGACACTGAAGCTTTCTTT	CASSRTGDTEAFF
TRBV28	.	TRBJ1-5	.	TGTGCCAGCAGTCTCGCGGCCGCCTACAATCAGCCCCAGCATTTT	CASSLAAAYNQPQHF
TRBV9	.	TRBJ2-1	.	TGTGCCAGCAGCGTAGATGGGCCCTCCTACAATGAGCAGTTCTTC	CASSVDGPSYNEQFF
TRBV5-1	TRBD2	TRBJ2-1	.	TGCGCCAGCAGCTTGGACCTAGCGGGAGGGACCTACAATGAGCAGTTCTTC	CASSLDLAGGTYNEQFF
TRBV4-1	.	TRBJ1-4	.	TGCGCCAGCACCAGGGGCCCCGTCTTCAATGAAAAACTGTTTTTT	CASTRGPVFNEKLFF
TRBV10-3	TRBD2	TRBJ2-3	.	TGTGCCATCAGTGAGGGTCGACTAGCGGGGAATGAGGCAGATACGCAGTATTTT	CAISEGRLAGNEADTQYF
TRBV28	TRBD1	TRBJ1-4	.	TGTGCCAGCAGTTCAACAGGGGCCCCGGGTGAAAAACTGTTTTTT	CASSSTGAPGEKLFF
TRBV19	TRBD2	TRBJ2-1	.	TGTGCCAGTAGTATTAGCGGGAGTCTGGGCAATGAGCAGTTCTTC	CASSISGSLGNEQFF
TRBV4-1	.	TRBJ1-1	.	TGCGCCAGCAGCCAAAACAGGGAGTACACTGAAGCTTTCTTT	CASSQNREYTEAFF
TRBV28	TRBD2	TRBJ2-2	few	TGTGCCAGCAGAACTAGCGGGTTTAACCCAAGAAACACCGGGGAGCTGTTTTTT	CASRTSGFNPRNTGELFF
TRBV7-9	.	TRBJ1-5	.	TGTGCCAGCAGCTTAGAGGACAGATCGACGATCATGCCCCAGCATTTT	CASSLEDRSTIMPQHF
TRBV18	TRBD1	TRBJ2-7	.	TGTGCCAGCTCACCGGGACAGATAAGCTCCTACGAGCAGTACTTC	CASSPGQISSYEQYF
TRBV29-1	TRBD1	TRBJ2-7	few	TGCAGCGCCGAACGACAGGGGAGCTACGAGCAGTACTTC	CSAERQGSYEQYF
TRBV9	.	TRBJ2-5	.	TGTGCCAGCAGCGTAGCTACAGGTGGAGAGACCCAGTACTTC	CASSVATGGETQYF
TRBV7-8	TRBD1	TRBJ1-5	.	TGTGCCAGCAGCGGGGACAGCCACAATCAGCCCCAGCATTTT	CASSGDSHNQPQHF
TRBV10-1	.	TRBJ2-1	.	TGCGCCGTCCGGAATGAGCAGTTCTTC	CAVRNEQFF
TRBV6-5	TRBD1	TRBJ1-2	.	TGTGCCAGCAGTTCCTCATCGGGACAGTACTATGGCTACACCTTC	CASSSSSGQYYGYTF
TRBV5-1	.	TRBJ2-5	.	TGCGCCAGCAGCTACGATGGCGAGACCCAGTACTTC	CASSYDGETQYF
TRBV29-1	TRBD2	TRBJ2-1	medium-sized	TGCAGCGTTCAACGGGGGGTCAATGAGCAGTTCTTC	CSVQRGVNEQFF
TRBV5-6	.	TRBJ2-7	.	TGTGCCAGCAACTCATGGGGGGGCAACTACGAGCAGTACTTC	CASNSWGGNYEQYF
TRBV19	TRBD1	TRBJ1-1	few	TGTGCCAGTAGTCATTGGATGGACAGGGATGACACTGAAGCTTTCTTT	CASSHWMDRDDTEAFF
TRBV19	TRBD1	TRBJ1-4	.	TGTGCCACCCGCAGGGGGGCTAATGAAAAACTGTTTTTT	CATRRGANEKLFF